This TCR beta chain appears in the sequencing data of a study of shared clonotypes between healthy human individuals. For sorted subsets, 150 to 200 ng DNA per replicate equaled some 27,000 T cell genomes. This table comes from immunoSEQ multiplex PCR, and its TCRdb copy is limited to in-frame clones, with some not included. Of approximately 110,000 clones listed, about two thirds are singletons. In its sample, this clone was seen a few times. The study drew its donors from healthy HIV-negative adults without recent acute infections or vaccinations. The germline gives CDR1 MRHNA, CDR2 SNTAGT. Trimming shortened V by 3 bases and J by 8 bases, and 11 bases separated the two germline ends. This CDR3 is built from 13 residues.

The chain uses TRBV6-4 and TRBJ2-1; a weak D match, TRBD1 (6 bases). Sequencing was carried out using memory CD8+ T cells sorted from blood. Regarding subset: CD45RO+ cells pooled with CCR7-negative TemRA cells. The TCR originated in a woman aged 25 to 39 in good health. CDR3 residues: CASSETDRHEQFF. In nucleotides, the CDR3 is TGTGCCAGCAGTGAAACCGACAGGCATGAGCAGTTCTTC.